The T cell receptor beta chain under discussion was sequenced for a study of Ad26.COV2.S vaccination and SARS-CoV-2 variants. Overall study: Each vaccinee took Ad26.COV2.S intramuscularly, once or twice 56 days apart.

Germline V gene data show CDR1 as MNHEY and CDR2 as SMNVEV (reference sequence). The CDR3 is 15 amino acids. V shed 5 bases and J shed 1 base, with 14 bases lying between them. Data came from immunoSEQ multiplex PCR; TCRdb stores just in-frame clones and leaves some out. The sample has fewer than 400,000 clones; 80% to 90% are singletons. The treatment: 19 received Ad26.COV2.S at low or high dose, single or two shots; about 5 received placebo; per-sample allocation not given. The study sampled participants on day 63 after the first vaccine or placebo injection. Within Boston, the person who donated was an adult of 18-55 years. The study, taken as a whole, reports: Placebo recipients trailed vaccine recipients in spike-specific TCR breadth. Breadth of non-spike TCRs did not differ between vaccinees and placebo recipients.

This clone was seen just once. Its matching antigen is unknown. The chain links TRBV27 to TRBJ1-1; possible D gene TRBD1, 6 bases. The TCR was taken from a person aged 18-65 years who received the Ad26.COV2.S COVID-19 vaccine or a placebo. Sequencing used peripheral blood, obtained in a trial of Ad26.COV2.S vaccine versus placebo. The CDR3 loop reads CASSLTGLPNTEAFF. CDR3 coding DNA: TGTGCCAGCAGTCTTACAGGGTTACCGAACACTGAAGCTTTCTTT.